Below are 27 T cell receptor beta chains sequenced from a single sample in a study of CD4+ T cells in melanoma. Using immunoSEQ multiplex PCR, the repertoire was profiled, and TCRdb retains in-frame clones only, with some absent. The sample has about 7,100 clones, 45% to 55% seen once; the top ten hold approximately 15%. The sample consisted of cells from a culture (not recorded whether cultured in vitro). These receptors came from a human donor with melanoma.

This chain links TRBV4-2 with TRBJ2-1, with a weak D call TRBD1 (6 bases). Germline V gene sequence: CDR1 LGHNA, CDR2 YNFKEQ. The CDR3 loop spans 15 amino acids. V was pared by 4 bases and J by 6 bases, with 16 bases between. CDR3 DNA sequence: TGTGCCAGCAGCCTCCAGACAGGTAAGCGCAATGAGCAGTTCTTC. Translating gives CASSLQTGKRNEQFF.

CDR3 protein: CASSVAGEGYGYTF. The CDR3 nucleotides read TGTGCCAGCAGCGTAGCGGGGGAGGGATATGGCTACACCTTC. The V call is TRBV9, the J call TRBJ1-2; weak D call: TRBD1 (5 bases). V lost 0 bases to trimming and J lost 5 bases, with 11 bases between them. This CDR3 spans 14 amino acids. Germline-derived CDR1 and CDR2 are SGDLS and YYNGEE.

V is TRBV7-8 and J is TRBJ1-4; no clear D. The CDR3 is made up of 15 amino acids. The V end lost 5 bases, the J end lost 5 bases, and 15 bases lay between the germline ends. Per the germline V gene, CDR1 is SGHVS and CDR2 is FQNEAQ. The CDR3, as DNA: TGTGCCAGCAGCCCCCAGACCGGGAACAATGAAAAACTGTTTTTT. It translates to CASSPQTGNNEKLFF.

This clone was picked up a small number of times. The chain links TRBV4-1 to TRBJ2-6; either TRBD1 or TRBD2 may fit D (5 bases each). V lost 3 bases and J 1 base, leaving 13 bases between the germline ends. Germline V CDR1 and CDR2: MGHRA, YSYEKL. There are 17 residues in the CDR3. The DNA for the CDR3 is TGCGCCAGCAGCCAGGGGGTGGTGTTTTCTGGGGCCAACGTCCTGACTTTC. It translates to CASSQGVVFSGANVLTF.

V is TRBV29-1 and J is TRBJ2-2; either TRBD1 or TRBD2 may supply D (5 bases each). Trimming removed 1 base at V and 0 bases at J, with 9 bases between. CDR3 length: 15 residues. Per the germline V gene, CDR1 is SQVTM and CDR2 is ANQGSEA. CDR3 sequence reads: CSVEGDQTNTGELFF. For the CDR3, the DNA is TGCAGCGTTGAAGGGGACCAGACGAACACCGGGGAGCTGTTTTTT.

The chain carries TRBV7-2 and TRBJ2-2; the match to TRBD1 covers 7 bases. The V segment lost 1 base and the J segment 2 bases; nucleotides outside the gene matches: 4. The germline V gene has CDR1 SGHTA and CDR2 FQGNSA. This CDR3 is built from 16 residues. CDR3 nucleotides: TGTGCCAGCAGCTTAGGGACAGGCGGCAACACCGGGGAGCTGTTTTTT. Protein: CASSLGTGGNTGELFF.

This clone was counted a few times. V gene TRBV6-5 combines with J gene TRBJ1-2; possibly TRBD1 for D (6 bases). This CDR3 is built from 15 residues. Germline-derived CDR1 and CDR2 are MNHEY and SVGAGI. Between the trimmed V and J ends, which lost 6 bases and 2 bases, there was a span of 16 bases. CDR3 loop: CASSQEGGRNYGYTF. CDR3 DNA: TGTGCCAGCAGCCAGGAGGGGGGCAGAAACTATGGCTACACCTTC.

CDR3 sequence: CASTQGTSGYNEQFF. DNA of the CDR3: TGTGCCAGCACTCAAGGGACTAGCGGGTACAATGAGCAGTTCTTC. The rearrangement uses TRBV6-1 and TRBJ2-1, with TRBD2 identical over 12 bases. Germline lookup yields CDR1 MNHNS and CDR2 SASEGT. CDR3 length: 15 residues. Trimming took 7 bases from V and 4 from J; bases not matched to a gene: 5.

The V gene is TRBV6-5, the J gene TRBJ2-2; unclear D gene. Germline V gene lookup returns CDR1 MNHEY and CDR2 SVGAGI. This CDR3 spans 15 amino acids. Trimming cost V 1 base and J 5 bases, with 11 bases left between them. The CDR3: CASSYFRRSTGELFF. Written as DNA, the CDR3 is TGTGCCAGCAGTTACTTCCGACGTTCGACCGGGGAGCTGTTTTTT.

The V and J genes are TRBV7-9 and TRBJ1-6, with unresolved D. V was trimmed by 4 bases and J by 7 bases, leaving 17 bases between them. Germline lookup yields CDR1 SEHNR and CDR2 FQNEAQ (reference sequence). This CDR3 is 16 amino acids long. The CDR3: CASSSLRGGRNSPLHF. The CDR3 nucleotides are TGTGCCAGCAGCTCTTTGCGAGGTGGGCGGAATTCACCCCTCCACTTT.

This chain uses TRBV6-1 with TRBJ2-2, with 7 bases matching TRBD1. The CDR3 contains 12 residues. V was pared by 8 bases and J by 4 bases, with 1 base of the junction left unmatched. Germline lookup yields CDR1 MNHNS and CDR2 SASEGT. CDR3 sequence: CASRQGTGELFF. The CDR3 bases are TGTGCCAGCCGACAGGGCACCGGGGAGCTGTTTTTT.

The chain carries TRBV5-1 and TRBJ1-2; D perhaps matches TRBD1 (6 bases). Trimming took 4 bases from V and 8 from J, leaving 12 bases between them. CDR1 SGHRS and CDR2 YFSETQ come from the germline V gene. The CDR3 has 12 amino acids. The CDR3 loop is CASSRDNSGYTF. CDR3 coding DNA: TGCGCCAGCAGCCGGGACAATTCGGGCTACACCTTC.

This clone was seen a single time. CDR3 sequence reads: CASSLGVSSYEQYF. CDR3 DNA sequence: TGCGCCAGCAGCTTGGGGGTCAGCTCCTACGAGCAGTACTTC. The chain joins TRBV5-1 to TRBJ2-7; no clear D. This CDR3 comprises 14 residues. Germline V gene data show CDR1 as SGHRS and CDR2 as YFSETQ. Trimming cost V 0 bases and J 0 bases, with 7 bases left between them.

This sequence joins TRBV6-5 and TRBJ1-2; D possibly corresponds to TRBD1 (6 bases). The CDR3 covers 14 residues. In germline, CDR1 is MNHEY, CDR2 SVGAGI. The V end lost 0 bases, the J end lost 5 bases, and 10 bases lay between the germline ends. DNA of the CDR3: TGTGCCAGCAGTTACTCCCGGACAGCTTATGGCTACACCTTC. It codes for CASSYSRTAYGYTF.

This clone was detected only once. This chain links TRBV6-1 with TRBJ2-5; 7 bases are a match to TRBD1. Germline trimming cut 6 bases from V and 3 bases from J; bases unmatched to any gene: 4. Germline loops: CDR1 MNHNS, CDR2 SASEGT. The CDR3 has 13 residues. The CDR3 region is CASSIDREETQYF. The CDR3 DNA reads as TGTGCCAGCAGCATTGACAGGGAAGAGACCCAGTACTTC.

The table lists this clone with a count of one. The CDR3 DNA reads TGCGCCAGCAGCCCCCCCACAGGGGCTAGCACAGATACGCAGTATTTT. It translates to CASSPPTGASTDTQYF. V and J are TRBV4-1 and TRBJ2-3; the match to TRBD1 covers 7 bases. V lost 4 bases and J lost 0; bases outside the gene matches: 7. The CDR3 consists of 16 residues. In germline, CDR1 is MGHRA, CDR2 YSYEKL.

The chain recombines TRBV4-2 with TRBJ1-2; the D gene is possibly TRBD1 (6 bases). CDR1 is LGHNA, CDR2 YNFKEQ, per germline. V shed 0 bases and J shed 3 bases, with 17 bases lying between them. The CDR3 is 17 residues long. CDR3 loop: CASSQDTGSASYYGYTF. CDR3 nucleotides: TGTGCCAGCAGCCAAGACACAGGGTCTGCGAGTTACTATGGCTACACCTTC.

The V and J genes are TRBV9 and TRBJ2-7, with TRBD2 matching 7 bases. With V trimmed by 0 bases and J by 3 bases, 6 bases remained unmatched. The length of the CDR3 is 15 residues. CDR1 and CDR2 (germline): SGDLS, YYNGEE. This CDR3 reads CASSVEAGPYYEQYF. CDR3 coding DNA: TGTGCCAGCAGCGTAGAAGCGGGGCCCTACTACGAGCAGTACTTC.

This clone has a handful of counts. The V call is TRBV5-1, the J call TRBJ1-3; perhaps TRBD1 as D (5 bases). Deletions cut 0 bases from V and 3 bases from J, with 13 bases between. The length of the CDR3 is 16 residues. Germline values: CDR1 SGHRS, CDR2 YFSETQ. CDR3 coding DNA: TGCGCCAGCAGCTTGGCAGGGATGCGGTATGGAAACACCATATATTTT. It codes for CASSLAGMRYGNTIYF.

The genes are TRBV29-1 and TRBJ1-2; D unresolved. CDR1 is SQVTM, CDR2 ANQGSEA, per germline. V dropped 3 bases and J dropped 4 bases, with 12 bases sitting between them. The CDR3 consists of 13 residues. The CDR3 region has the DNA TGCAGCGTTGATGTACCCAGTACCTATGGCTACACCTTC. Residues: CSVDVPSTYGYTF.

Only a few counts were recorded for this clone. The chain recombines TRBV30 with TRBJ2-7, with D possibly being TRBD1 (5 bases). V dropped 4 bases and J dropped 3 bases, with 22 bases sitting between them. Germline lookup yields CDR1 GTSNPN and CDR2 SVGIG (reference sequence). This CDR3 is built from 16 residues. In nucleotides, the CDR3 is TGTGCCTGGACGGGCCGAAGGGCAGGGCTGCGCTACGAGCAGTACTTC. Its translation: CAWTGRRAGLRYEQYF. The whole variable domain, filled in from reference TRBV30 and TRBJ2-7, reads SQTIHQWPATLVQPVGSPLSLECTVEGTSNPNLYWYRQAAGRGLQLLFYSVGIGQISSEVPQNLSASRPQDRQFILSSKKLLLSDSGFYLCAWTGRRAGLRYEQYFGPGTRLTVT.

V and J are TRBV6-1 and TRBJ1-1; the D is unclear. This CDR3 contains 13 residues. The V end lost 4 bases, the J end lost 5 bases, and 11 bases lay between the germline ends. Germline-derived CDR1 and CDR2 are MNHNS and SASEGT. CDR3 amino acids: CASSGTRDTEAFF. The DNA of the CDR3 is TGTGCCAGCAGTGGGACTCGGGATACTGAAGCTTTCTTT.

The V call is TRBV5-1, the J call TRBJ1-2; possibly TRBD1 for D (5 bases). CDR3 length equals 13 residues. Trimming left V 4 bases short and J 7 bases short, with 14 bases between. The germline gives CDR1 SGHRS, CDR2 YFSETQ. The CDR3 coding sequence is TGCGCCAGCAGCCGGACATTCGACCGTGGCTACACCTTC. As protein: CASSRTFDRGYTF.

This chain joins TRBV29-1 and TRBJ1-2; D unresolved. Trimming cost V 6 bases and J 6 bases, with 11 bases left between them. The CDR3 runs to 11 residues. Germline V gene lookup returns CDR1 SQVTM and CDR2 ANQGSEA. CDR3 sequence (DNA): TGCAGCGTGGCTCGGTCCGATGGCTACACCTTC. Translation: CSVARSDGYTF. The entire variable domain, with the rest obtained from reference TRBV29-1 and TRBJ1-2, is as follows: SAVISQKPSRDICQRGTSLTIQCQVDSQVTMMFWYRQQPGQSLTLIATANQGSEATYESGFVIDKFPISRPNLTFSTLTVSNMSPEDSSIYLCSVARSDGYTFGSGTRLTVV.

The genes are TRBV10-1 and TRBJ1-1; D is perhaps TRBD1 (5 bases). Looked up from germline, CDR1 is WNHNN and CDR2 is SYGVQD (reference sequence). The CDR3 runs 14 residues. V was clipped by 0 bases and J by 6 bases, with 11 bases between them. The CDR3 protein is CASSESRTRAEAFF. The CDR3 nucleotides read TGCGCCAGCAGTGAGTCGAGGACAAGGGCTGAAGCTTTCTTT.

The CDR3 sequence: CASSNPGQGNTEAFF. DNA of the CDR3: TGTGCCAGCAGTAACCCCGGGCAGGGGAACACTGAAGCTTTCTTT. The rearrangement links TRBV27 to TRBJ1-1; D perhaps matches TRBD1 (5 bases). Germline values: CDR1 MNHEY, CDR2 SMNVEV (reference sequence). The length of the CDR3 is 15 residues. The V end was cut by 5 bases, the J end by 1 base, with 14 bases between.

The V call is TRBV7-3, the J call TRBJ1-1; D might be TRBD1 (6 bases). The CDR3 runs 17 residues. Germline loops: CDR1 SGHTA, CDR2 FQGTGA. Trimming pared 5 bases from V and 1 base from J, leaving 20 bases between. This CDR3 reads CASSPRGGGLRNTEAFF. The CDR3 bases are TGTGCCAGCAGCCCCAGGGGCGGGGGCCTAAGGAACACTGAAGCTTTCTTT.